A selection of T cell receptor beta chains follows, all from one sample in a study of cytotoxic CD8 clonotypes in ibrutinib-treated CLL. Measured with immunoSEQ multiplex PCR; TCRdb has only the in-frame clones, and not every one. The sample includes 110,000 to 150,000 clones, approximately 75% seen only once; the top ten take less than 30%. Sequencing was performed on PBMCs, taken after 12 months of ibrutinib treatment. The receptors originated from a human donor with chronic lymphocytic leukemia. CDR3s include the opening cysteine and the closing phenylalanine or tryptophan. Each record gives: J gene, clone size, D gene, V gene, CDR3 DNA, CDR3 protein. D genes are given only for firm matches. Rows may omit the clone size; those that give it use once, few, many or a size class.

j_call: TRBJ2-1; clone_size: .; d_call: .; v_call: TRBV4-2; cdr3_nt: TGTGCCAGCAGCCAGACAATCGGGGGTGAGCAGTTCTTC; cdr3_aa: CASSQTIGGEQFF
j_call: TRBJ2-4; clone_size: .; d_call: TRBD2; v_call: TRBV4-2; cdr3_nt: TGTGCCAGCAGCCATCGAGCGGGGGCGATCAACGAGTTTAATAAAAACATTCAGTACTTC; cdr3_aa: CASSHRAGAINEFNKNIQYF
j_call: TRBJ2-7; clone_size: .; d_call: .; v_call: TRBV29-1; cdr3_nt: TGCAGCGTGAATCAGGGAGCACGCGAGCAGTACTTC; cdr3_aa: CSVNQGAREQYF
j_call: TRBJ1-1; clone_size: few; d_call: .; v_call: TRBV9; cdr3_nt: TGTGCCAGCAGCGTAGGTGCAGGGGCATATGCCACTGAAGCTTTCTTT; cdr3_aa: CASSVGAGAYATEAFF
j_call: TRBJ1-2; clone_size: .; d_call: .; v_call: TRBV6-5; cdr3_nt: TGTGCCAGCAGTTACACACGGTTTAACTATGGCTACACCTTC; cdr3_aa: CASSYTRFNYGYTF
j_call: TRBJ2-5; clone_size: .; d_call: .; v_call: TRBV19; cdr3_nt: TGTGCCAGTAGTACCTGGGTACTAGCAGACGAGACCCAGTACTTC; cdr3_aa: CASSTWVLADETQYF
j_call: TRBJ1-6; clone_size: .; d_call: .; v_call: TRBV5-6; cdr3_nt: TGTGCCAGCAGCCCGCAAAATTCCGGATCACCCCTCCACTTT; cdr3_aa: CASSPQNSGSPLHF
j_call: TRBJ2-7; clone_size: many; d_call: .; v_call: TRBV6-5; cdr3_nt: TGTGCCAGCAGTTACTCCGGGTATAGCTCCTACGAGCAGTACTTC; cdr3_aa: CASSYSGYSSYEQYF
j_call: TRBJ2-3; clone_size: few; d_call: TRBD2; v_call: TRBV25-1; cdr3_nt: TGTGCCAGCAGTCTGACGGGACTAGCGGGAGTCACAGATACGCAGTATTTT; cdr3_aa: CASSLTGLAGVTDTQYF
j_call: TRBJ1-5; clone_size: .; d_call: TRBD1; v_call: TRBV7-9; cdr3_nt: TGTGCCAGCAGCTTAGTAGGGACAGGGGGCAATCAGCCCCAGCATTTT; cdr3_aa: CASSLVGTGGNQPQHF
j_call: TRBJ2-2; clone_size: .; d_call: .; v_call: TRBV2; cdr3_nt: TGTGCCAGCATCTACACCGGGGAGCTGTTTTTT; cdr3_aa: CASIYTGELFF
j_call: TRBJ2-7; clone_size: .; d_call: .; v_call: TRBV6-5; cdr3_nt: TGTGCCAGCAGTTCTCTCGGGTCGTCCTACGAGCAGTACTTC; cdr3_aa: CASSSLGSSYEQYF
j_call: TRBJ2-5; clone_size: .; d_call: .; v_call: TRBV18; cdr3_nt: TGTGCCAGCTCATCAAGGGAGACCCAGTACTTC; cdr3_aa: CASSSRETQYF
j_call: TRBJ1-2; clone_size: many; d_call: .; v_call: TRBV18; cdr3_nt: TGTGCCAGCTCACCACGGGGCAGGACCCAGGGAGGCTACACCTTC; cdr3_aa: CASSPRGRTQGGYTF
j_call: TRBJ2-7; clone_size: .; d_call: .; v_call: TRBV30; cdr3_nt: TGTGCCTGGAGCCCAGGAGGCTACGAGCAGTACTTC; cdr3_aa: CAWSPGGYEQYF
j_call: TRBJ2-3; clone_size: .; d_call: .; v_call: TRBV7-9; cdr3_nt: TGTGCCAGCAGCCCGGACGTAGATACGCAGTATTTT; cdr3_aa: CASSPDVDTQYF
j_call: TRBJ2-3; clone_size: .; d_call: TRBD2; v_call: TRBV6-5; cdr3_nt: TGTGCCAGCAGTTACGCTAGCGGTACCCCAGATACGCAGTATTTT; cdr3_aa: CASSYASGTPDTQYF
j_call: TRBJ2-1; clone_size: many; d_call: .; v_call: TRBV2; cdr3_nt: TGTGCCAGCAGTGTCTGGGTCAATGAGCAGTTCTTC; cdr3_aa: CASSVWVNEQFF
j_call: TRBJ2-2; clone_size: few; d_call: .; v_call: TRBV7-9; cdr3_nt: TGTGCCAGCAGCATAACAGGTTACACCGGGGAGCTGTTTTTT; cdr3_aa: CASSITGYTGELFF
j_call: TRBJ2-7; clone_size: .; d_call: .; v_call: TRBV4-1; cdr3_nt: TGCGCCAGCAGCCATGGCACCGGGACAACGTACTCCTACGAGCAGTACTTC; cdr3_aa: CASSHGTGTTYSYEQYF
j_call: TRBJ2-2; clone_size: .; d_call: .; v_call: TRBV6-4; cdr3_nt: TGTGCCAGCAGGATGGGGGCGAACACCGGGGAGCTGTTTTTT; cdr3_aa: CASRMGANTGELFF
j_call: TRBJ1-3; clone_size: .; d_call: .; v_call: TRBV5-1; cdr3_nt: TGCGCCAGCAGCCGGAACAGGGATGGAAACACCATATATTTT; cdr3_aa: CASSRNRDGNTIYF
j_call: TRBJ1-1; clone_size: .; d_call: .; v_call: TRBV7-2; cdr3_nt: TGTGCCAGCAGCACAAGCAGGAGCACTGAAGCTTTCTTT; cdr3_aa: CASSTSRSTEAFF
j_call: TRBJ2-7; clone_size: .; d_call: .; v_call: TRBV6-1; cdr3_nt: TGTGCCAGCAGTAAACGTACAGGGCCCTCCTACGAGCAGTACTTC; cdr3_aa: CASSKRTGPSYEQYF
j_call: TRBJ1-2; clone_size: .; d_call: TRBD1; v_call: TRBV4-2; cdr3_nt: TGTGCCAGCAGCCAAGGGGGACAGCACTATGGCTACACCTTC; cdr3_aa: CASSQGGQHYGYTF
j_call: TRBJ2-3; clone_size: .; d_call: TRBD2; v_call: TRBV27; cdr3_nt: TGTGCCAGCAGTTTCCAGACTAGCGGGGGTTCAGATACGCAGTATTTT; cdr3_aa: CASSFQTSGGSDTQYF
j_call: TRBJ2-1; clone_size: .; d_call: .; v_call: TRBV7-9; cdr3_nt: TGTGCCAGCACCTCCTCCTTGATAACGGTCGAGGCTTACAATGAGCAGTTCTTC; cdr3_aa: CASTSSLITVEAYNEQFF
j_call: TRBJ1-6; clone_size: .; d_call: .; v_call: TRBV6-4; cdr3_nt: TGTGCCAGCAGTCGGGTCACCGGTTCACCCCTCCACTTT; cdr3_aa: CASSRVTGSPLHF
j_call: TRBJ2-7; clone_size: once; d_call: TRBD1; v_call: TRBV4-1; cdr3_nt: TGCGCCAGCAGCCAGGGGGATGAGACAGGGAATTATAACGAGCAGTACTTC; cdr3_aa: CASSQGDETGNYNEQYF
j_call: TRBJ2-7; clone_size: .; d_call: TRBD2; v_call: TRBV6-5; cdr3_nt: TGTGCCAGCAGTTATGCGGGGGGGCCCGGGCCGGGCGAGCAGTACTTC; cdr3_aa: CASSYAGGPGPGEQYF
j_call: TRBJ2-7; clone_size: .; d_call: TRBD2; v_call: TRBV7-2; cdr3_nt: TGTGCCAGCAGCCCGAGCGGGAGGGGGGTAGACGAGCAGTACTTC; cdr3_aa: CASSPSGRGVDEQYF
j_call: TRBJ2-7; clone_size: once; d_call: TRBD1; v_call: TRBV5-1; cdr3_nt: TGCGCCAGCAGCTTGACCGGACAGGGAAGTTACGAGCAGTACTTC; cdr3_aa: CASSLTGQGSYEQYF
j_call: TRBJ2-5; clone_size: .; d_call: TRBD2; v_call: TRBV19; cdr3_nt: TGTGCCAGTAGTAACCGGGACTCCGGGGGGGGGACCCAGTACTTC; cdr3_aa: CASSNRDSGGGTQYF
j_call: TRBJ1-1; clone_size: once; d_call: .; v_call: TRBV7-8; cdr3_nt: TGTGCCAGCAGCCCCGGGACCTGGGTCACTGAAGCTTTCTTT; cdr3_aa: CASSPGTWVTEAFF
j_call: TRBJ2-7; clone_size: .; d_call: TRBD1; v_call: TRBV28; cdr3_nt: TGTGCCAGCACCCTATATGGACAGGGGCTCTACGAGCAGTACTTC; cdr3_aa: CASTLYGQGLYEQYF
j_call: TRBJ2-7; clone_size: .; d_call: TRBD2; v_call: TRBV4-2; cdr3_nt: TGTGCCAGCAGCCACCTAGAGGGACTAGCGGATGAGCAGTACTTC; cdr3_aa: CASSHLEGLADEQYF
j_call: TRBJ2-2; clone_size: few; d_call: TRBD1; v_call: TRBV7-9; cdr3_nt: TGTGCCAGCAGCTTTCGACAGGGGACGAACACCGGGGAGCTGTTTTTT; cdr3_aa: CASSFRQGTNTGELFF
j_call: TRBJ2-7; clone_size: .; d_call: TRBD2; v_call: TRBV9; cdr3_nt: TGTGCCAGCAGCGCCAGCGGGGGGGCCTACGAGCAGTACTTC; cdr3_aa: CASSASGGAYEQYF
j_call: TRBJ1-6; clone_size: .; d_call: TRBD1; v_call: TRBV28; cdr3_nt: TGTGCCAGCAGTTCCCCGGACAGGTATAATTCACCCCTCCACTTT; cdr3_aa: CASSSPDRYNSPLHF
j_call: TRBJ2-6; clone_size: once; d_call: TRBD2; v_call: TRBV5-1; cdr3_nt: TGCGCCAGCAGCCGACTAGCGGGAGGGGCCAACGTCCTGACTTTC; cdr3_aa: CASSRLAGGANVLTF
j_call: TRBJ2-1; clone_size: .; d_call: TRBD2; v_call: TRBV28; cdr3_nt: TGTGCCAGCAGGCAGACGGGGGGGAATGAGCAGTTCTTC; cdr3_aa: CASRQTGGNEQFF
j_call: TRBJ2-1; clone_size: few; d_call: .; v_call: TRBV28; cdr3_nt: TGTGCCAGCAGTTTGGTGGGGGGCGGCTCCTACAATGAGCAGTTCTTC; cdr3_aa: CASSLVGGGSYNEQFF
j_call: TRBJ2-1; clone_size: .; d_call: TRBD2; v_call: TRBV4-3; cdr3_nt: TGCGCCAGCAGCCGAACCTCTAGCGGATACTACAATGAGCAGTTCTTC; cdr3_aa: CASSRTSSGYYNEQFF
j_call: TRBJ2-5; clone_size: .; d_call: .; v_call: TRBV7-9; cdr3_nt: TGTGCCAGCAGCCTGGTTGGGGCCGGGGAGACCCAGTACTTC; cdr3_aa: CASSLVGAGETQYF
j_call: TRBJ2-3; clone_size: .; d_call: TRBD2; v_call: TRBV11-3; cdr3_nt: TGTGCCAGCAGCTTAGTGAGCCTAGCGGGAGCGGATACGCAGTATTTT; cdr3_aa: CASSLVSLAGADTQYF